This is a list of T cell receptor beta chains from one sample in a study of blood T cell repertoires in COVID-19. Sequencing used immunoSEQ multiplex PCR; TCRdb keeps in-frame clones, though not all of them. This sample has about 200,000 clones, with roughly 84% found just once. The material sequenced was peripheral blood. Source of these receptors: a woman of 80 years or more with acute or convalescent COVID-19. CDR3s include the opening cysteine and the closing phenylalanine or tryptophan. Each record gives: CDR3 length, clone size, V gene, D gene, J gene, CDR3 DNA, CDR3 protein. A D gene is named only where the DNA matches it firmly. Clone size, where shown, is once, few, many, or a class for clones that have expanded.

cdr3_length: 14; clone_size: once; v_call: TRBV19; d_call: TRBD1; j_call: TRBJ2-7; cdr3_nt: TGTGCCAGTAGCTTCCAACAGGGGGCCTACGAGCAGTACTTC; cdr3_aa: CASSFQQGAYEQYF
cdr3_length: 15; clone_size: NA; v_call: TRBV19; d_call: TRBD1; j_call: TRBJ1-2; cdr3_nt: TGTGCCAGTAGTCCAAAGACAGGGTCGGGCTATGGCTACACCTTC; cdr3_aa: CASSPKTGSGYGYTF
cdr3_length: 17; clone_size: NA; v_call: TRBV7-6; d_call: TRBD1; j_call: TRBJ2-1; cdr3_nt: TGTGCCAGCAGCTTAGGTGGGGGGACAGGGAGCCCCAATGAGCAGTTCTTC; cdr3_aa: CASSLGGGTGSPNEQFF
cdr3_length: 16; clone_size: few; v_call: TRBV7-2; d_call: TRBD1; j_call: TRBJ2-7; cdr3_nt: TGTGCCAGCAGCTTACAAGGACAGGGTACCCCTCACGAGCAGTACTTC; cdr3_aa: CASSLQGQGTPHEQYF
cdr3_length: 12; clone_size: once; v_call: TRBV7-2; d_call: NA; j_call: TRBJ2-7; cdr3_nt: TGTGCCAGCAGCTTAATAGCCTACGAGCAGTACTTC; cdr3_aa: CASSLIAYEQYF
cdr3_length: 14; clone_size: NA; v_call: TRBV6-5; d_call: TRBD1; j_call: TRBJ2-7; cdr3_nt: TGTGCCAGCAGTTACTCGGACAGGGTGTCCGAGCAGTACTTC; cdr3_aa: CASSYSDRVSEQYF
cdr3_length: 15; clone_size: NA; v_call: TRBV28; d_call: TRBD1; j_call: TRBJ2-4; cdr3_nt: TGTGCCAGCAGTCCCCCGGACAGGGGGGGGAACATTCAGTACTTC; cdr3_aa: CASSPPDRGGNIQYF
cdr3_length: 17; clone_size: NA; v_call: TRBV10-3; d_call: TRBD1; j_call: TRBJ1-5; cdr3_nt: TGTGCCATCAGTGAGCCCCGGGGGACAGGGGGCCATCAGCCCCAGCATTTT; cdr3_aa: CAISEPRGTGGHQPQHF
cdr3_length: 13; clone_size: few; v_call: TRBV2; d_call: NA; j_call: TRBJ2-5; cdr3_nt: TGTGCCAGCACTCCAGAGCGGCAAGAGACCCAGTACTTC; cdr3_aa: CASTPERQETQYF
cdr3_length: 11; clone_size: NA; v_call: TRBV12-3/TRBV12-4; d_call: NA; j_call: TRBJ2-3; cdr3_nt: TGTGCCACCTCCCGGTCAGATACGCAGTATTTT; cdr3_aa: CATSRSDTQYF
cdr3_length: 11; clone_size: NA; v_call: TRBV10-3; d_call: NA; j_call: TRBJ1-1; cdr3_nt: TGTGCCACACAGGATTATGCTGAAGCTTTCTTT; cdr3_aa: CATQDYAEAFF
cdr3_length: 13; clone_size: few; v_call: TRBV29-1; d_call: TRBD1; j_call: TRBJ1-1; cdr3_nt: TGCAGCGTTAAAGGACAGGGGCGGACTGAAGCTTTCTTT; cdr3_aa: CSVKGQGRTEAFF
cdr3_length: 17; clone_size: NA; v_call: TRBV11-2; d_call: TRBD1; j_call: TRBJ2-2; cdr3_nt: TGTGCCAGCAGCTCCCGTAGGGACAGGGGTGGTGGGGGGGAGCTGTTTTTT; cdr3_aa: CASSSRRDRGGGGELFF
cdr3_length: 13; clone_size: NA; v_call: TRBV19; d_call: NA; j_call: TRBJ1-6; cdr3_nt: TGTGCCAGTAGTATGTACAGCAATTCACCCCTCCACTTT; cdr3_aa: CASSMYSNSPLHF
cdr3_length: 12; clone_size: NA; v_call: TRBV30; d_call: NA; j_call: TRBJ2-7; cdr3_nt: TGTGCCTGGAGTGTATTCAGTTACGAGCAGTACTTC; cdr3_aa: CAWSVFSYEQYF
cdr3_length: 15; clone_size: NA; v_call: TRBV19; d_call: NA; j_call: TRBJ1-2; cdr3_nt: TGTGCCAGTAGTATAGGGCCAGTTGCCAACTATGGCTACACCTTC; cdr3_aa: CASSIGPVANYGYTF
cdr3_length: 14; clone_size: NA; v_call: TRBV7-9; d_call: NA; j_call: TRBJ1-2; cdr3_nt: TGTGCCAGCAGCTTAGGTGGCGGAGCCTATGGCTACACCTTC; cdr3_aa: CASSLGGGAYGYTF
cdr3_length: 14; clone_size: few; v_call: TRBV3-1/TRBV3-2; d_call: NA; j_call: TRBJ1-1; cdr3_nt: TGTGCCAGCAGCCTCCGGGCCGGGGACACTGAAGCTTTCTTT; cdr3_aa: CASSLRAGDTEAFF
cdr3_length: 14; clone_size: NA; v_call: TRBV6-6; d_call: NA; j_call: TRBJ1-5; cdr3_nt: TGTGCCAGCAGTTACAGGAGTAGCAATCAGCCCCAGCATTTT; cdr3_aa: CASSYRSSNQPQHF
cdr3_length: 13; clone_size: NA; v_call: TRBV19; d_call: TRBD1; j_call: TRBJ1-2; cdr3_nt: TGTGCCAGTAGTATGACAGGGGAAGGGGGCTACACCTTC; cdr3_aa: CASSMTGEGGYTF
cdr3_length: 13; clone_size: NA; v_call: TRBV14; d_call: TRBD2; j_call: TRBJ2-7; cdr3_nt: TGTGCCAGCAGCCAACGGATAGCGGGAAGAAAGTACTTC; cdr3_aa: CASSQRIAGRKYF
cdr3_length: 15; clone_size: NA; v_call: TRBV19; d_call: TRBD1; j_call: TRBJ1-4; cdr3_nt: TGTGCCAGTACGGGACAGGGGGCCTCAAATGAAAAACTGTTTTTT; cdr3_aa: CASTGQGASNEKLFF
cdr3_length: 17; clone_size: NA; v_call: TRBV11-3; d_call: TRBD2; j_call: TRBJ2-3; cdr3_nt: TGTGCCAGCAGCTTAGGGACTAGCGGGACGAGCACAGATACGCAGTATTTT; cdr3_aa: CASSLGTSGTSTDTQYF
cdr3_length: 15; clone_size: NA; v_call: TRBV28; d_call: NA; j_call: TRBJ2-2; cdr3_nt: TGTGCCAGCAGTTTCGAGAACCTAAACACCGGGGAGCTGTTTTTT; cdr3_aa: CASSFENLNTGELFF
cdr3_length: 16; clone_size: NA; v_call: TRBV6-6; d_call: NA; j_call: TRBJ1-5; cdr3_nt: TGTGCCAGCAGTTACTCAATCGGTTCCTCGGATCAGCCCCAGCATTTT; cdr3_aa: CASSYSIGSSDQPQHF
cdr3_length: 15; clone_size: NA; v_call: TRBV2; d_call: NA; j_call: TRBJ1-5; cdr3_nt: TGTGCCAGCAGTAAGGCAGGGGCAGACAATCAGCCCCAGCATTTT; cdr3_aa: CASSKAGADNQPQHF
cdr3_length: 12; clone_size: NA; v_call: TRBV2; d_call: NA; j_call: TRBJ1-5; cdr3_nt: TGTGCCAGCAGTACAGGGTATCAGCCCCAGCATTTT; cdr3_aa: CASSTGYQPQHF
cdr3_length: 12; clone_size: NA; v_call: TRBV11-2; d_call: NA; j_call: TRBJ2-1; cdr3_nt: TGTGCCAGCAGCTTAGAGCTATATGAGCAGTTCTTC; cdr3_aa: CASSLELYEQFF
cdr3_length: 18; clone_size: once; v_call: TRBV9; d_call: TRBD1; j_call: TRBJ2-1; cdr3_nt: TGTGCCAGCAGCGTAGGATCCCAGGGGACAGGACTGTACAATGAGCAGTTCTTC; cdr3_aa: CASSVGSQGTGLYNEQFF
cdr3_length: 15; clone_size: NA; v_call: TRBV7-2; d_call: NA; j_call: TRBJ2-5; cdr3_nt: TGTGCCAGCAGCTTAACAAGAAGGGGAAGGGAGACCCAGTACTTC; cdr3_aa: CASSLTRRGRETQYF
cdr3_length: 15; clone_size: NA; v_call: TRBV2; d_call: NA; j_call: TRBJ2-7; cdr3_nt: TGTGCCAGCAGCGTATCTAAGGACAGTATCTACGAGCAGTACTTC; cdr3_aa: CASSVSKDSIYEQYF
cdr3_length: 16; clone_size: few; v_call: TRBV4-3; d_call: NA; j_call: TRBJ2-5; cdr3_nt: TGCGCCAGCAGCCAAGAATCGGAGGGATTGCGGGAGACCCAGTACTTC; cdr3_aa: CASSQESEGLRETQYF
cdr3_length: 15; clone_size: NA; v_call: TRBV5-8; d_call: TRBD2; j_call: TRBJ2-1; cdr3_nt: TGTGCCAGCAGCCTGGATTTTAGACTAGCAAGTGAGCAGTTCTTC; cdr3_aa: CASSLDFRLASEQFF
cdr3_length: 14; clone_size: NA; v_call: TRBV19; d_call: NA; j_call: TRBJ1-2; cdr3_nt: TGTGCCAGTAGTATAGAACAGGGTTATGTTGGCTACACCTTC; cdr3_aa: CASSIEQGYVGYTF
cdr3_length: 13; clone_size: NA; v_call: TRBV27; d_call: NA; j_call: TRBJ2-3; cdr3_nt: TGTGCCAGCAGTTTAGAATCTACAGATGTGCAGTATTTT; cdr3_aa: CASSLESTDVQYF
cdr3_length: 13; clone_size: once; v_call: TRBV7-9; d_call: NA; j_call: TRBJ1-6; cdr3_nt: TGTGCCAGCAGCTTGGGGAGGAATTCACCCCTCCACTTT; cdr3_aa: CASSLGRNSPLHF
cdr3_length: 16; clone_size: NA; v_call: TRBV15; d_call: TRBD1; j_call: TRBJ1-1; cdr3_nt: TGTGCCACCAGCAGAGATAATTGGACAGGCCGGACTGAAGCTTTCTTT; cdr3_aa: CATSRDNWTGRTEAFF
cdr3_length: 18; clone_size: NA; v_call: TRBV28; d_call: NA; j_call: TRBJ1-2; cdr3_nt: TGTGCCACCCAAACTCCCGGGACACCGATAAAAGACTACTATGGCTACACCTTC; cdr3_aa: CATQTPGTPIKDYYGYTF
cdr3_length: 14; clone_size: NA; v_call: TRBV18; d_call: TRBD1; j_call: TRBJ1-5; cdr3_nt: TGTGCCAGCTCACGACAGGGAAACAATCAGCCCCAGCATTTT; cdr3_aa: CASSRQGNNQPQHF
cdr3_length: 13; clone_size: once; v_call: TRBV9; d_call: NA; j_call: TRBJ1-2; cdr3_nt: TGTGCCAGCAGCCCCCCGGGGGTCTATGGCTACACCTTC; cdr3_aa: CASSPPGVYGYTF
cdr3_length: 16; clone_size: few; v_call: TRBV3-1/TRBV3-2; d_call: NA; j_call: TRBJ2-2; cdr3_nt: TGTGCCAGCAGCCAAGTACCAGGATTTGTTACCGGGGAGCTGTTTTTT; cdr3_aa: CASSQVPGFVTGELFF
cdr3_length: 13; clone_size: NA; v_call: TRBV12-3/TRBV12-4; d_call: TRBD1; j_call: TRBJ1-1; cdr3_nt: TGTGCCAGCAGTTTGTGGGACAGGGGTTTCGGTTTCTTT; cdr3_aa: CASSLWDRGFGFF
cdr3_length: 15; clone_size: NA; v_call: TRBV27; d_call: NA; j_call: TRBJ1-6; cdr3_nt: TGTGCCAGCTCCCCTACCCGATTGTCGAATTCACCCCTCCACTTT; cdr3_aa: CASSPTRLSNSPLHF
cdr3_length: 14; clone_size: once; v_call: TRBV6-5; d_call: NA; j_call: TRBJ1-2; cdr3_nt: TGTGCCAGCAGTCAGGGGCCCTTAACCTATGGCTACACCTTC; cdr3_aa: CASSQGPLTYGYTF
cdr3_length: 16; clone_size: NA; v_call: TRBV20-1; d_call: NA; j_call: TRBJ2-6; cdr3_nt: TGCAGTGCTAGTCTGGGACAATACTCTGGGGCCAACGTCCTGACTTTC; cdr3_aa: CSASLGQYSGANVLTF
cdr3_length: 16; clone_size: NA; v_call: TRBV4-2; d_call: TRBD1; j_call: TRBJ1-5; cdr3_nt: TGTGCCAGCAGCGCGTCAGACAGGGGGAGCAATCAGCCCCAGCATTTT; cdr3_aa: CASSASDRGSNQPQHF
cdr3_length: 15; clone_size: NA; v_call: TRBV6-6; d_call: TRBD2; j_call: TRBJ2-1; cdr3_nt: TGTGCCAGCAGCCTAGCGGGAATAGTTTACAATGAGCAGTTCTTC; cdr3_aa: CASSLAGIVYNEQFF
cdr3_length: 15; clone_size: NA; v_call: TRBV19; d_call: NA; j_call: TRBJ1-5; cdr3_nt: TGTGCCAGTAGTCTGGACAGCGATAGCAATCAGCCCCAGCATTTT; cdr3_aa: CASSLDSDSNQPQHF
cdr3_length: 17; clone_size: NA; v_call: TRBV5-1; d_call: TRBD1; j_call: TRBJ1-1; cdr3_nt: TGCGCCAGCAGCTCGGGACAGGGAACGACCATGAACACTGAAGCTTTCTTT; cdr3_aa: CASSSGQGTTMNTEAFF